The 20 T cell receptor delta chains in this list originate from one sample, sequenced in a study of gamma-delta T cells after stem cell transplantation (dated by TCRdb to the mid-2010s). The library was made by RT-PCR. The run used an Illumina MiSeq. TCRdb recomputed clones from the public reads with CATT; identical DNA rows were then combined. The sample has over 2,000 delta-chain clones on record, roughly 15% of them singletons. The top ten clonotypes cover about 13% of the sample. The sequencing input was gamma-delta T cells. Receptor source: a human donor. It is not recorded whose cells these are; they may come from a transplant donor. This table probably holds off-target reads from a library built for another chain.

The chain carries TRDV2 and TRDJ1, with 8 nucleotides matching TRDD3. Per germline, CDR1 GEAIGNYY and CDR2 EKD. This CDR3 has 15 residues. Losses at the gene ends were 3 bases for V and 3 bases for J; bases not matched to a gene: 8. CDR3 nucleotides: TGTGCCTGTGACCCGATGGTGGGGGATTCCGATAAACTCATCTTT. This gives the protein CACDPMVGDSDKLIF.

Only one count was recorded for this clone. The CDR3 nucleotides are TGTGCCTGTGACACCCTACGACTCACTGGGGGATACGCTCCCGATAAACTCATCTTT. Translation gives CACDTLRLTGGYAPDKLIF. This chain uses TRDV2 with TRDJ1, with TRDD3 identical over 13 bases. The CDR3 is made up of 19 amino acids. Looked up from germline, CDR1 is GEAIGNYY and CDR2 is EKD. With 0 bases clipped from V and 3 bases from J, the junction kept 12 bases outside the gene matches.

V usage is TRDV2 and J usage is TRDJ1; D is ambiguous. The V and J ends lost 3 bases and 2 bases respectively, with 18 bases between them. Germline-derived CDR1 and CDR2 are GEAIGNYY and EKD. CDR3 size: 16 residues. The CDR3 region is CACDSSFAQTTDKLIF. The CDR3 DNA reads as TGTGCCTGTGACTCGTCTTTCGCACAGACTACCGATAAACTCATCTTT.

The V gene is TRDV2, the J gene TRDJ1; the D is unclear. The V and J ends lost 4 bases and 3 bases respectively, with 20 bases between them. Germline CDR1 and CDR2: GEAIGNYY and EKD. The CDR3 totals 16 residues. CDR3 bases: TGTGCCTGTGATCAAATGGGAACCCGACACTCCGATAAACTCATCTTT. This encodes CACDQMGTRHSDKLIF.

The chain employs TRDV2 and TRDJ1, with a weak D call TRDD2 (5 bases). CDR1 GEAIGNYY and CDR2 EKD come from the germline V gene. Deletions cut 3 bases from V and 1 base from J, with 20 bases between. There are 17 residues in the CDR3. In nucleotides, the CDR3 is TGTGCCTGTGACTACCTACAGGACCTGAATTCCACCGATAAACTCATCTTT. Encoded protein: CACDYLQDLNSTDKLIF.

The V gene is TRDV2, the J gene TRDJ1; 7 nucleotides match TRDD3. V dropped 1 base and J dropped 3; count of bases not matched to a gene: 4. The CDR3 sequence is 14 residues long. CDR1 and CDR2 (germline): GEAIGNYY, EKD. The CDR3 DNA reads as TGTGCCTGTGACACTGTGGGGATATCCGATAAACTCATCTTT. Amino acid sequence: CACDTVGISDKLIF.

This chain connects TRDV2 to TRDJ1, with D perhaps TRDD3 (5 bases). V lost 0 bases and J lost 4, with 17 bases in between. CDR3 length: 16 amino acids. Germline CDR1 reads GEAIGNYY; CDR2 reads EKD. The CDR3 loop is CACDTVSGGQNDKLIF. CDR3 DNA sequence: TGTGCCTGTGACACCGTATCCGGGGGGCAGAACGATAAACTCATCTTT.

V and J are TRDV2 and TRDJ3; 13 nucleotides align to TRDD3. After removal of 0 bases from V and 2 bases from J, the junction contained 6 bases not matched to a gene. Germline loops: CDR1 GEAIGNYY, CDR2 EKD. The length of the CDR3 is 20 residues. The CDR3 loop is CACDTVLGDTNPWDTRQMFF. DNA for the CDR3: TGTGCCTGTGACACCGTACTGGGGGATACGAATCCCTGGGACACCCGACAGATGTTTTTC.

This clone was seen more than once but under ten times. The chain employs TRDV2 and TRDJ1; 12 bases are a match to TRDD3. The CDR3 sequence is 16 residues long. V trimming: 1 base; J trimming: 9 bases; junction bases outside the gene matches: 11. Germline values: CDR1 GEAIGNYY, CDR2 EKD. This CDR3 reads CACDTLATGGYSQLIF. For the CDR3, the DNA is TGTGCCTGTGACACGCTCGCCACTGGGGGATACAGCCAACTCATCTTT.

There are a few counts of this clone. A read error may produce the germline difference seen at one junction end. The rearrangement links TRDV2 to TRDJ3; 9 bases fit TRDD3. The CDR3 totals 19 residues. Per germline, CDR1 GEAIGNYY and CDR2 EKD. CDR3 in amino acids: CACDRLGDSSSWDTRQMFF. The CDR3 DNA reads TGTGCCTGCGACAGGCTGGGGGATTCCAGCTCCTGGGACACCCGACAGATGTTTTTC.

The table lists this clone with a few counts. The genes are TRDV2 and TRDJ1, with D tentatively TRDD3 (5 bases). The germline gives CDR1 GEAIGNYY, CDR2 EKD. This CDR3 contains 23 residues. V was pared by 0 bases and J by 1 base, with 35 bases between. The DNA of the CDR3 is TGTGCCTGTGACACCCTTACAGCTACTACTACGCACCGGGGGTACGGGGTCACCGATAAACTCATCTTT. Its translation is CACDTLTATTTHRGYGVTDKLIF.

This clone has a handful of counts. This chain connects TRDV2 to TRDJ1; a possible D gene is TRDD3 (5 bases). Between the trimmed V and J ends, which lost 3 bases and 0 bases, there was a span of 13 bases. Germline CDR1 reads GEAIGNYY; CDR2 reads EKD. The CDR3 covers 15 residues. CDR3 protein: CACDPLTGHTDKLIF. The CDR3 nucleotides are TGTGCCTGTGACCCTCTAACTGGTCACACCGATAAACTCATCTTT.

The chain links TRDV2 to TRDJ1, with 12 bases fitting TRDD3. Trimming at V came to 2 bases and at J to 0 bases, leaving 18 bases not matched to a gene. CDR3 length equals 21 residues. Germline V gene data show CDR1 as GEAIGNYY and CDR2 as EKD. CDR3 residues: CACDSLLGDTLHHTYTDKLIF. Here the CDR3 DNA reads TGTGCCTGTGACAGCTTACTGGGGGATACCCTCCATCATACGTACACCGATAAACTCATCTTT.

This clone was counted a single time. The chain links TRDV2 to TRDJ1; 9 nucleotides line up with TRDD3. V trimming: 3 bases; J trimming: 0 bases; junction bases outside the gene matches: 16. Germline CDR1 and CDR2: GEAIGNYY and EKD. The CDR3 spans 19 residues. The CDR3 sequence: CACDPLLGETTLDTDKLIF. The DNA for the CDR3 is TGTGCCTGTGACCCCTTACTGGGGGAGACAACTTTAGACACCGATAAACTCATCTTT.

This clone was counted only a few times. This sequence joins TRDV2 and TRDJ1; 12 bases align to TRDD3. Germline-derived CDR1 and CDR2 are GEAIGNYY and EKD. The ends lost 0 bases at V and 7 bases at J; junction bases unmatched: 17. This CDR3 is 19 amino acids long. CDR3 region: CACDTVQTDLVLGDTKLIF. CDR3 in DNA: TGTGCCTGTGACACCGTCCAGACTGATTTAGTACTGGGGGATACTAAACTCATCTTT.

This clone was seen only a few times. This chain links TRDV2 with TRDJ1, with TRDD3 matching 7 bases. CDR3 size: 20 residues. The ends lost 0 bases at V and 0 bases at J; junction bases unmatched: 18. Germline values: CDR1 GEAIGNYY, CDR2 EKD. The CDR3 DNA sequence: TGTGCCTGTGACACCGTGGCTCGTACTGGGGACACGAGGTACACCGATAAACTCATCTTT. As protein: CACDTVARTGDTRYTDKLIF.

In this sample, this clone turned up a few times. The rearrangement links TRDV2 to TRDJ1, with D perhaps TRDD2 (6 bases). V gave up 7 bases and J gave up 4 bases, with 21 bases separating them. From germline, CDR1 is GEAIGNYY and CDR2 EKD. The CDR3 is 15 residues long. In DNA, the CDR3 is TGTGCCTGCTCCAGCCTTCCGCTAAAGTTCGATAAACTCATCTTT. This codes for CACSSLPLKFDKLIF.

There are a few counts of this clone. The chain carries TRDV2 and TRDJ3; 8 bases map to TRDD3. The CDR3 totals 20 residues. Germline lookup yields CDR1 GEAIGNYY and CDR2 EKD. Unmatched junction bases numbered 13, after V lost 2 bases and J lost 2 bases. The CDR3 DNA sequence: TGTGCCTGTGACAGGGTACTGGGGGCCGTCCGGACCTGGGACACCCGACAGATGTTTTTC. Its translation is CACDRVLGAVRTWDTRQMFF.

This clone was detected only a few times. The chain uses TRDV2 and TRDJ1, with 7 positions matching TRDD3. Trimming took 2 bases from V and 4 from J; bases not matched to a gene: 24. CDR3 length equals 20 residues. Germline-derived CDR1 and CDR2 are GEAIGNYY and EKD. DNA of the CDR3: TGTGCCTGTGACAAGGTCCTCGAAAAACGTACTGGGGATTCTAGCGATAAACTCATCTTT. It codes for CACDKVLEKRTGDSSDKLIF.

This clone was counted between two and nine times. The J gene is TRDJ1, the V gene TRDV2, with 9 nucleotides matching TRDD3. The germline V gene encodes CDR1 GEAIGNYY and CDR2 EKD. Germline trimming cut 1 base from V and 3 bases from J; bases unmatched to any gene: 5. The CDR3 consists of 15 residues. The CDR3 region is CACDTVTGGPDKLIF. DNA for the CDR3: TGTGCCTGTGACACGGTTACTGGGGGACCCGATAAACTCATCTTT.